Listed below are T cell receptor beta chains from one sample, sequenced in a study of CD8+CD57+ T cells in acquired aplastic anemia. From the reads, TCRdb called clonotypes with MiXCR, one entry per CDR3 protein. Counted here are about 180,000 distinct CDR3 sequences, roughly three fifths occurring once; the ten biggest clones make up roughly 43%. The source material was sorted CD4+, CD8+, or CD8+CD57+ T cells (not recorded which) from PBMCs. These receptors originate from a human donor with aplastic anemia. Each CDR3 is given with its conserved first and last residue. Each record gives: V gene, CDR3 length, clone size, J gene, CDR3 protein. The size field is filled for only some rows; it gives once, few, many or a size class.

V gene: TRBV6-1
CDR3 length: 17
clone size: NA
J gene: TRBJ1-6
CDR3 protein: CASRTDMGIGNNSPLHF

V gene: TRBV10-3
CDR3 length: 16
clone size: NA
J gene: TRBJ2-6
CDR3 protein: CAISEDGLSGANVLTF

V gene: TRBV7-6
CDR3 length: 15
clone size: NA
J gene: TRBJ1-5
CDR3 protein: CASNFTGYSNQPQHF

V gene: TRBV20-1
CDR3 length: 15
clone size: NA
J gene: TRBJ2-3
CDR3 protein: CSALPPGLATDTQYF

V gene: TRBV7-3
CDR3 length: 15
clone size: many
J gene: TRBJ2-3
CDR3 protein: CASSPAAGGWNTQYF

V gene: TRBV2
CDR3 length: 15
clone size: few
J gene: TRBJ2-2
CDR3 protein: CASSVGTNLPGELFF

V gene: TRBV5-1
CDR3 length: 15
clone size: many
J gene: TRBJ2-2
CDR3 protein: CASSLSGADTGELFF

V gene: TRBV7-9
CDR3 length: 16
clone size: many
J gene: TRBJ2-5
CDR3 protein: CASSLATSGGQETQYF

V gene: TRBV20-1
CDR3 length: 14
clone size: NA
J gene: TRBJ2-1
CDR3 protein: CSARGDREINEQFF

V gene: TRBV7-6
CDR3 length: 14
clone size: NA
J gene: TRBJ1-4
CDR3 protein: CASSPGTGVEKLFF

V gene: TRBV25-1
CDR3 length: 15
clone size: NA
J gene: TRBJ1-1
CDR3 protein: CASSELGHLNTEAFF

V gene: TRBV10-3
CDR3 length: 12
clone size: NA
J gene: TRBJ2-1
CDR3 protein: CAISESRGEQFF

V gene: TRBV6-6
CDR3 length: 13
clone size: many
J gene: TRBJ2-1
CDR3 protein: CASSYRETNEQFF

V gene: TRBV9
CDR3 length: 12
clone size: NA
J gene: TRBJ2-3
CDR3 protein: CASSAVGDTQYF

V gene: TRBV19
CDR3 length: 14
clone size: many
J gene: TRBJ2-2
CDR3 protein: CASSLVGGPGELFF

V gene: TRBV20-1
CDR3 length: 12
clone size: many
J gene: TRBJ1-1
CDR3 protein: CSARLGGGEAFF

V gene: TRBV19
CDR3 length: 18
clone size: many
J gene: TRBJ1-1
CDR3 protein: CASSIRGETGDMNTEAFF

V gene: TRBV10-3
CDR3 length: 13
clone size: NA
J gene: TRBJ2-5
CDR3 protein: CAISRQGQETQYF

V gene: TRBV20-1
CDR3 length: 16
clone size: NA
J gene: TRBJ2-2
CDR3 protein: CSAQPEVRASTGELFF

V gene: TRBV7-8
CDR3 length: 15
clone size: NA
J gene: TRBJ1-2
CDR3 protein: CASSADTSGLYGYTF

V gene: TRBV20-1
CDR3 length: 15
clone size: NA
J gene: TRBJ2-1
CDR3 protein: CSARPLAGNYNEQFF

V gene: TRBV6-1
CDR3 length: 14
clone size: NA
J gene: TRBJ2-3
CDR3 protein: CASTLLAGTDTQYF

V gene: TRBV2
CDR3 length: 16
clone size: many
J gene: TRBJ1-2
CDR3 protein: CASSYPGGDRGYGYTF

V gene: TRBV7-2
CDR3 length: 15
clone size: NA
J gene: TRBJ1-6
CDR3 protein: CASQRTDTYNSPLHF